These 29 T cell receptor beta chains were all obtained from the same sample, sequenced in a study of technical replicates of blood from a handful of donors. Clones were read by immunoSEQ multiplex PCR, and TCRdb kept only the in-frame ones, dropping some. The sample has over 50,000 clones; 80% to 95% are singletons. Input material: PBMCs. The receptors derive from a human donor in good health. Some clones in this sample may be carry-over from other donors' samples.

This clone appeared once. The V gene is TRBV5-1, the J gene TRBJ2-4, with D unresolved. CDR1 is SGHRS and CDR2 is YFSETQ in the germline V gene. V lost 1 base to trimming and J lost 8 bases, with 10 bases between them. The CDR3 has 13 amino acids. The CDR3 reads CASSLTVGDIQYF. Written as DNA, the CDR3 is TGCGCCAGCAGCTTGACGGTTGGAGACATTCAGTACTTC.

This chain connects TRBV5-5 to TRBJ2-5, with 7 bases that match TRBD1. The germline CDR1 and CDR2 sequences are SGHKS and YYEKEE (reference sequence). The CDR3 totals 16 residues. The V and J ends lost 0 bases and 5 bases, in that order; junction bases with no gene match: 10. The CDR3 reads CASSLGSTGVEETQYF. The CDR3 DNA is TGTGCCAGCAGCTTGGGTTCAACAGGGGTGGAGGAGACCCAGTACTTC.

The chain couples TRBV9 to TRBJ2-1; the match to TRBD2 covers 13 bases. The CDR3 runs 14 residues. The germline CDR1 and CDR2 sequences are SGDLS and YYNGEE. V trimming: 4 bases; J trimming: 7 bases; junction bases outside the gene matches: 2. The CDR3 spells CASSKGLAGNEQFF. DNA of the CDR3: TGTGCCAGCAGCAAGGGACTAGCGGGGAATGAGCAGTTCTTC.

CDR3 bases: TGTGCCAGCAGCCATGTAGCGGGGGGGCGCTACAATGAGCAGTTCTTC. It yields the protein CASSHVAGGRYNEQFF. The chain combines TRBV4-2 with TRBJ2-1, with TRBD2 identical over 11 bases. The CDR3 consists of 16 residues. Unmatched junction bases numbered 4, after V lost 3 bases and J lost 3 bases. Germline-derived CDR1 and CDR2 are LGHNA and YNFKEQ.

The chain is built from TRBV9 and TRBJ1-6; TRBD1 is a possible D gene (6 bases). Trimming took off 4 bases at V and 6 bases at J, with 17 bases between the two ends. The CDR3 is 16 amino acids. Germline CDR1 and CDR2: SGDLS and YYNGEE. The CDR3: CASSLPRGSGNSPLHF. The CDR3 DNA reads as TGTGCCAGCAGCTTGCCGAGGGGGTCGGGTAATTCACCCCTCCACTTT.

CDR3 coding DNA: TGTGCCAGCAGCTTAGGAGGGAGAGGCTACACCTTC. Translating it yields CASSLGGRGYTF. V and J are TRBV11-2 and TRBJ1-2; no definite D call. The CDR3 loop spans 12 amino acids. Trimming cost V 1 base and J 8 bases, with 8 bases left between them. Germline-derived CDR1 and CDR2 are SGHAT and FQNNGV.

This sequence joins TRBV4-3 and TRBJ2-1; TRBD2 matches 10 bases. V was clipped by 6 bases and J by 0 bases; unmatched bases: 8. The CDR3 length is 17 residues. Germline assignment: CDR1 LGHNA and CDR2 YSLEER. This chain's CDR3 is CASSRASGSSSYNEQFF. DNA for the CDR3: TGCGCCAGCAGTCGAGCTAGCGGGAGTTCCTCCTACAATGAGCAGTTCTTC.

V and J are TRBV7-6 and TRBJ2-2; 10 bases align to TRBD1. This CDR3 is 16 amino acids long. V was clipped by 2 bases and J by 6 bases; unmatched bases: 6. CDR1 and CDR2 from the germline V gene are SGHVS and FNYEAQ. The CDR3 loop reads CASSLKDRGIAGELFF. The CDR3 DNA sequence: TGTGCCAGCAGCTTAAAGGACAGGGGGATCGCCGGGGAGCTGTTTTTT. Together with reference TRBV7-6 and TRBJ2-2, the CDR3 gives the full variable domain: GAGVSQSPRYKVTKRGQDVALRCDPISGHVSLYWYRQALGQGPEFLTYFNYEAQQDKSGLPNDRFSAERPEGSISTLTIQRTEQRDSAMYRCASSLKDRGIAGELFFGEGSRLTVL.

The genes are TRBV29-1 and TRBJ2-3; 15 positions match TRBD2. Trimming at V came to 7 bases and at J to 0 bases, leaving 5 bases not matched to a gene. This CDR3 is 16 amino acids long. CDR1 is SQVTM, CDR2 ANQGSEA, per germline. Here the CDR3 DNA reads TGCAGCGCCCGGACTAGCGGGAGGGCGAGCACAGATACGCAGTATTTT. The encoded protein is CSARTSGRASTDTQYF.

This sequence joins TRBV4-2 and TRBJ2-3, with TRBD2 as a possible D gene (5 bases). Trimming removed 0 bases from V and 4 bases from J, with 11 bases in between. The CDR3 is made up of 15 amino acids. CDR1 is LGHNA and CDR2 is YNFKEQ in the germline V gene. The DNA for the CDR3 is TGTGCCAGCAGCCAAGATCGGAACGGGGCAGATACGCAGTATTTT. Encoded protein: CASSQDRNGADTQYF.

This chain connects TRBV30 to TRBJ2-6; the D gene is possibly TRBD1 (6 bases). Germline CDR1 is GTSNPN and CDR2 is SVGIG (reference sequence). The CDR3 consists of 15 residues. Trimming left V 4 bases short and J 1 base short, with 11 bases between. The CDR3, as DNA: TGTGCCTGGAACAAAAGGGGGTCTGGGGCCAACGTCCTGACTTTC. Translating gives CAWNKRGSGANVLTF.

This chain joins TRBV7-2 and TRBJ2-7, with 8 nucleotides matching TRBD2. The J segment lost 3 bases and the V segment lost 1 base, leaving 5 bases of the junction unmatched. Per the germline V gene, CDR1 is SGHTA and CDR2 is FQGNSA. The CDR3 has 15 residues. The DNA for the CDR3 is TGTGCCAGCAGCTTAGGAGCGGGGGCCTACTACGAGCAGTACTTC. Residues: CASSLGAGAYYEQYF.

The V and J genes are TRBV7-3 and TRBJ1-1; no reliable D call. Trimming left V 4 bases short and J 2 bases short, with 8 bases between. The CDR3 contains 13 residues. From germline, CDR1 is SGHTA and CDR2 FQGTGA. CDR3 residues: CASSSTGNTEAFF. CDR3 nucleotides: TGTGCCAGCAGCTCGACGGGAAACACTGAAGCTTTCTTT.

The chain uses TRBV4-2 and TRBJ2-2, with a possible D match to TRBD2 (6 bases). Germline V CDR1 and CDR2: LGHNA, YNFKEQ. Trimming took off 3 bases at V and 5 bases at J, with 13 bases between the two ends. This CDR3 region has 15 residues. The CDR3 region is CASSQETRGTGELFF. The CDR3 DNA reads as TGTGCCAGCAGCCAGGAGACCCGGGGGACCGGGGAGCTGTTTTTT.

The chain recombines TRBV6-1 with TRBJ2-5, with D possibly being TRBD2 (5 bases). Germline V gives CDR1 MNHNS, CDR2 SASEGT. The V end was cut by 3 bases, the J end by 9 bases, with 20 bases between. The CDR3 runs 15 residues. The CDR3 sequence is CASSEVYYDVGAQYF. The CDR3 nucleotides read TGTGCCAGCAGTGAGGTATACTACGACGTGGGAGCCCAGTACTTC.

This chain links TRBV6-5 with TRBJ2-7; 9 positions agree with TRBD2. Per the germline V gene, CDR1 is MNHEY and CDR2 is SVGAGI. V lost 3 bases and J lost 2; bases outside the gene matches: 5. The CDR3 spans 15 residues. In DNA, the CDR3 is TGTGCCAGCAGTTATGACCCTAGCGGGACCTACGAGCAGTACTTC. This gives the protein CASSYDPSGTYEQYF.

DNA for the CDR3: TGTGCCAGCGATGACGGGTCCTACGAGCAGTACTTC. Amino acid sequence: CASDDGSYEQYF. V usage is TRBV7-8 and J usage is TRBJ2-7; no clear D gene. The CDR3 runs to 12 residues. CDR1 and CDR2 from the germline V gene are SGHVS and FQNEAQ. V was shortened by 8 bases and J by 1 base, with 9 bases between the two germline ends.

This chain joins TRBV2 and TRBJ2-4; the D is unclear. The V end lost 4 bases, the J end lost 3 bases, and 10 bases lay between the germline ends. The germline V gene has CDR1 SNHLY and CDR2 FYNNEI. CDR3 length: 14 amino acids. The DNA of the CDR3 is TGTGCCAGCAGTGGCGCGGATATCAAAAACATTCAGTACTTC. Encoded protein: CASSGADIKNIQYF.

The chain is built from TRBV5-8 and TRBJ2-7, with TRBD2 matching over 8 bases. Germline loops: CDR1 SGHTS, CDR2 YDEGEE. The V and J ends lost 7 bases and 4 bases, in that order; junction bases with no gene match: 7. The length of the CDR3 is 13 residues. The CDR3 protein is CASATSEVYEQYF. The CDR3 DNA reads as TGTGCCAGCGCGACTAGCGAGGTGTACGAGCAGTACTTC.

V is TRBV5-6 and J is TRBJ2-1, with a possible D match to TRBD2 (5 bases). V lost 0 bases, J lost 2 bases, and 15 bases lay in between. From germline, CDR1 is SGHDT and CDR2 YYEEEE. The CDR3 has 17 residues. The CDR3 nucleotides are TGTGCCAGCAGCTTGGGTTTCTCGGGGTTACCCTACAATGAGCAGTTCTTC. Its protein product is CASSLGFSGLPYNEQFF. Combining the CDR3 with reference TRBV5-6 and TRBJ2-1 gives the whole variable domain DAGVTQSPTHLIKTRGQQVTLRCSPKSGHDTVSWYQQALGQGPQFIFQYYEEEERQRGNFPDRFSGHQFPNYSSELNVNALLLGDSALYLCASSLGFSGLPYNEQFFGPGTRLTVL.

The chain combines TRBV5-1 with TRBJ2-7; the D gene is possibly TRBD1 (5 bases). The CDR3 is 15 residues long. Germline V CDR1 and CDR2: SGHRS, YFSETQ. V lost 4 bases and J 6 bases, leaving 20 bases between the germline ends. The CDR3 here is CASSPQTAIPGEQYF. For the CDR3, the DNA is TGCGCCAGCAGCCCGCAGACAGCGATCCCTGGCGAGCAGTACTTC.

This chain's CDR3 is CASSVTGARGETQYF. Here the CDR3 DNA reads TGTGCCAGCAGTGTAACGGGAGCTCGAGGGGAGACCCAGTACTTC. The chain is built from TRBV6-4 and TRBJ2-5, with a tentative D call TRBD2 (6 bases). The CDR3 sequence is 15 residues long. CDR1 is MRHNA, CDR2 SNTAGT, per germline. Trimming took off 4 bases at V and 5 bases at J, with 17 bases between the two ends.

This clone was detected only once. The CDR3 DNA reads as TGTGCCAGCAGCTTAGTGGGCGGGACAGGGGGCACCGGGGAGCTGTTTTTT. Protein: CASSLVGGTGGTGELFF. J is TRBJ2-2 and V is TRBV7-2, with 11 bases that match TRBD1. The CDR3 totals 17 residues. With 1 base clipped from V and 4 bases from J, the junction kept 5 bases outside the gene matches. Germline V gene data show CDR1 as SGHTA and CDR2 as FQGNSA.

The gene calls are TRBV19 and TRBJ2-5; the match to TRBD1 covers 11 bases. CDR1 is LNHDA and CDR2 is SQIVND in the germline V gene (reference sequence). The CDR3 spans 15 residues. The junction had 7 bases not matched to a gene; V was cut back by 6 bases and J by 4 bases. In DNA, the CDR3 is TGTGCCAGTAGCGAGACCGGGACAGGGGGAGAGACCCAGTACTTC. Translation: CASSETGTGGETQYF.

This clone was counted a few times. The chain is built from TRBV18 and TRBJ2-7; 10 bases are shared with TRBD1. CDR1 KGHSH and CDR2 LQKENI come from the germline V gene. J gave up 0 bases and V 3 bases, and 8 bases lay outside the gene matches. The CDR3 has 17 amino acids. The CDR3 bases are TGTGCCAGCTCACCGGGACAGGGGAATACTGGCTCCTACGAGCAGTACTTC. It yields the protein CASSPGQGNTGSYEQYF.

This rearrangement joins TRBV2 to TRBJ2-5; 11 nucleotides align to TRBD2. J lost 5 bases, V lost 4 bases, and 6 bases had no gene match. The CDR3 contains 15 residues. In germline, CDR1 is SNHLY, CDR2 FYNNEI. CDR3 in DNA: TGTGCCAGCAGTGGCTATATAGCGGGAGGGGAGACCCAGTACTTC. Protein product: CASSGYIAGGETQYF.

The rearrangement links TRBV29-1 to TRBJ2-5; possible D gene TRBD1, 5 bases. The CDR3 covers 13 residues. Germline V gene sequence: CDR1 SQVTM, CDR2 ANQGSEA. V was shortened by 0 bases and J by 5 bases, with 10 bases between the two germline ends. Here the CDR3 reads CSVEDRAMETQYF. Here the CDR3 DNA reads TGCAGCGTTGAAGACAGGGCGATGGAGACCCAGTACTTC.

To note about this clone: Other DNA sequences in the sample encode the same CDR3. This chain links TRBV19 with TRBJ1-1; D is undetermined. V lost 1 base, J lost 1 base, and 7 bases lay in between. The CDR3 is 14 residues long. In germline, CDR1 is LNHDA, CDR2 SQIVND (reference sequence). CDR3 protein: CASSIGGQNTEAFF. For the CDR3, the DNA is TGTGCCAGTAGTATAGGAGGGCAGAACACTGAAGCTTTCTTT.

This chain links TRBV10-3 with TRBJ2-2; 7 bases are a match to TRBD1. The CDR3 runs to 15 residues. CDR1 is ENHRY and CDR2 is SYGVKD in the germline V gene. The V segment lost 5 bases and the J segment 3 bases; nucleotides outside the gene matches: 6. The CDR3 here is CAISTQGWDTGELFF. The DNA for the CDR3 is TGTGCCATCAGTACACAGGGGTGGGACACCGGGGAGCTGTTTTTT.